Sequencing of this TCR beta chain was carried out in a study of neurological immune-mediated disorders. MiXCR was run by TCRdb on the 5' RACE reads, yielding one entry per CDR3 protein. The table has about 44,000 distinct CDR3 sequences, about 22% seen once. This CDR3 contains 14 residues. Per the germline V gene, CDR1 is ENHRY and CDR2 is SYGVKD. The V end lost 5 bases, the J end lost 2 bases, and 9 bases lay between the germline ends. The time point was: technical triplicate 3. The TCR comes from a man aged 55 to 70 with HTLV-1-associated myelopathy (HAM/TSP). Sequencing used PBMCs. The V call is TRBV10-3, the J call TRBJ2-2; D unclear. The CDR3 nucleotides are TGTGCCATCAGTTCTAAGATTAACACCGGGGAGCTGTTTTTT. Protein sequence: CAISSKINTGELFF.